The rows below give T cell receptor beta chains drawn from one sample of a study of T-cell reconstitution after alpha-beta-depleted transplantation in children. TCRdb passed the PCR reads through MiXCR, listing each CDR3 protein once. The sample lists about 70,000 distinct CDR3 sequences; roughly a tenth were seen once. The sequencing here drew on PBMCs, taken before TCRalphabeta/CD19-depleted stem cell transplant. The origin of the receptors is a boy younger than 18 with acute myeloid leukemia, due to receive a stem cell transplant. CDR3s leave out the opening cysteine and the closing phenylalanine or tryptophan.

v_gene	j_gene	CDR3aa
TRBV20-1	TRBJ2-2	SARAWSGAANTGELF
TRBV6-2/TRBV6-3	TRBJ2-1	ASSYSTLGDRDDLNEQF
TRBV6-5	TRBJ1-1	ASKMVPHENTEAF
TRBV6-2/TRBV6-3	TRBJ2-5	ASRGTSLTKPQETQY
TRBV20-1	TRBJ2-6	SARLHTGGTGANVLT
TRBV20-1	TRBJ2-3	SALPHDTQY
TRBV29-1	TRBJ1-5	SVRLGGFGQPQH
TRBV6-1	TRBJ2-1	ASSGTGVNEQF
TRBV5-1	TRBJ2-5	ASRPRIQETQY
TRBV15	TRBJ1-6	ATSRGGDAYNSPLH
TRBV7-9	TRBJ1-1	ASSDPPGEAF
TRBV11-2	TRBJ2-1	ASRTTGGEQF
TRBV11-2	TRBJ2-2	ASSLDRGPGGELF
TRBV4-2	TRBJ2-3	ASSQDSSGVGTQY
TRBV11-1	TRBJ1-4	ASSSRGPEKLF
TRBV5-6	TRBJ1-2	ASSLGQGLGYT
TRBV27	TRBJ1-5	ASSSRQSNQPQH
TRBV7-6	TRBJ1-1	ASSLSPGGTNTEAF
TRBV4-2	TRBJ2-1	ASSQVGSGGAYNEQF
TRBV29-1	TRBJ2-5	SGQISGIETQY
TRBV29-1	TRBJ1-2	SVDRQYGYT
TRBV12-5	TRBJ1-1	ASGLVSSQGKVFTEAF
TRBV12-3/TRBV12-4	TRBJ1-5	ASSPGQGAGQPQH
TRBV7-2	TRBJ2-5	ASSAQPGLGRTQY
TRBV4-2	TRBJ2-7	ASSQGQGRDEQY
TRBV29-1	TRBJ1-3	SVETGAGNTIY
TRBV12-3/TRBV12-4	TRBJ2-5	ASSLYGPQY
TRBV9	TRBJ2-3	ASSGTADTQY
TRBV7-2	TRBJ2-5	ASSLTGAQETQY
TRBV10-2	TRBJ1-5	ASSAARVSNQPQH
TRBV5-4	TRBJ2-5	ASSPSGSWETQY
TRBV6-1	TRBJ1-4	ASRPRGRDEKLF
TRBV12-3/TRBV12-4	TRBJ1-1	ASRDWDRGNTEAF
TRBV20-1	TRBJ2-1	SAPLAGANEQF
TRBV12-3/TRBV12-4	TRBJ1-5	ASTPFGGGIVGNQPQH
TRBV29-1	TRBJ2-5	SVEDALAGGPQETQY
TRBV7-8	TRBJ2-1	ALSTSRAAGPYNEQF
TRBV25-1	TRBJ2-4	ASSDVGAKNIQY
TRBV5-1	TRBJ1-6	ASSLVGRALH
TRBV29-1	TRBJ1-4	SGLGSDEKLF
TRBV4-2	TRBJ2-1	ASSQRLVDNEQF
TRBV20-1	TRBJ1-1	SVWVSGRTGIPEAF
TRBV28	TRBJ1-1	ASRRTGPNTEAF
TRBV5-1	TRBJ2-1	ASSLTRVNEQF
TRBV20-1	TRBJ2-3	SAMRSADTQY